This TCR beta chain was identified during a study of breast tumors, draining lymph nodes, adjacent tissues. General study results and limits: Tumor TCR diversity was below lymph nodes but above nontumor tissue. That most tumor T cells come from lymph nodes remained unproven. Data fit most tumor T cells coming from lymph node, expanding in tumor.

The sample holds many counts of this clonotype. Its specificity is unknown. With V trimmed by 3 bases and J by 8 bases, 11 bases remained unmatched. The CDR3 has 15 amino acids. From germline, CDR1 is LNHDA and CDR2 SQIVND (reference sequence). One entry per CDR3 protein results from TCRdb running MiXCR on the multiplex PCR reads. The repertoire consists of 200,000 to 250,000 distinct CDR3 sequences, with less than 40% occurring once and the leading ten covering approximately 3.6%. Axillary draining lymph nodes of breast cancer patients supplied the node samples. The gene calls are TRBV19 and TRBJ1-2; 8 bases align to TRBD1. The TCR was taken from a female donor with breast cancer. Some clones in this sample may be carry-over from other donors' samples. The material sequenced was axillary lymph node tissue. CDR3 coding DNA: TGTGCCAGTAGTATTCCAGGGGGCCCAAAACTGGGCTACACCTTC. Encoded protein: CASSIPGGPKLGYTF.